The rows below give T cell receptor beta chains drawn from one sample of a study of regulatory T cells in long-lasting Graves disease. MiXCR, applied by TCRdb to the multiplex PCR reads, yields one record per CDR3 protein. The sample shows under 500,000 distinct CDR3 sequences, around 21% of them seen only once. The source was peripheral blood mononuclear cells (PBMCs), collected when the disease was refractory, from a patient treated with antithyroid drugs. Receptor source: a female donor with Graves disease. Each CDR3 is given with its conserved first and last residue. A D gene is named only where the DNA matches it firmly. Not every row has a clone size; where given, it reads once, few, many or a size class.

TRBV5-1,many,TRBJ2-2,-,TGCGCCAGCAGCTTTGACAGGTTTGGCGGGGAGCTGTTTTTT,CASSFDRFGGELFF
TRBV6-1,few,TRBJ2-6,TRBD1,TGTGCCAGCACAACAGGGGGCGCTGGGGCCAACGTCCTGACTTTC,CASTTGGAGANVLTF
TRBV9,few,TRBJ2-5,TRBD2,TGTGCCAGCAGCGTAGGCTCATGGGAGGGCAGCCAAGAGACCCAGTACTTC,CASSVGSWEGSQETQYF
TRBV25-1,few,TRBJ2-5,-,TGTGCCAGCAGTGAATTAAGTATTAGCCCCCGGATATTC,CASSELSISPRIF
TRBV7-2,many,TRBJ2-7,TRBD2,TGTGCCAGCAGTCCCGGACTAGCGGGAGGGCGGTACGAGCAGTACTTC,CASSPGLAGGRYEQYF
TRBV3-1,many,TRBJ2-7,-,TGTGCCAGCAGCCCACGAGTGTACAAGGACGAGCAGTACTTC,CASSPRVYKDEQYF
TRBV7-8,-,TRBJ2-1,-,TGTGCCAGCAGCAAAACATACCCTAGGGGGGAGCAGTTCTTC,CASSKTYPRGEQFF
TRBV5-1,many,TRBJ1-5,-,TGCGCCAGCAGCGGTGTCGGGGGCAATCAGCCCCAGCATTTT,CASSGVGGNQPQHF
TRBV30,many,TRBJ1-2,TRBD1,TGTGCCTGGACAGGGGGCAATGGCTACACCTTC,CAWTGGNGYTF
TRBV7-9,-,TRBJ1-1,-,TGTGCCAGCACCCGCACGGATGGAGGGTCACCCCACTTT,CASTRTDGGSPHF
TRBV20-1,-,TRBJ2-7,TRBD2,TGCAGTGCGCTGACTAGCGGCTACGAGCAGTACTTC,CSALTSGYEQYF
TRBV12-3/TRBV12-4,-,TRBJ1-3,-,TGTGCCAGCAGTTCCCCGGGAGGGGCAGTAGCGACTGCTGGAAACACCATATATTTT,CASSSPGGAVATAGNTIYF
TRBV20-1,few,TRBJ1-1,-,TGCAGTGCGCTTCTTCAACAGGGCCCCACTGAAGCTTTCTTT,CSALLQQGPTEAFF
TRBV30,-,TRBJ1-2,-,TGTGCCTGGGACACAGGGTTTGGGGGCTACACCTTC,CAWDTGFGGYTF
TRBV27,many,TRBJ2-7,TRBD2,TGTGCCAGCAGTTGGGGTACTAGCGGGGACGAGCAGTACTTC,CASSWGTSGDEQYF
TRBV30,-,TRBJ2-4,TRBD2,TGTGCCTGGAGTCCCGGGACTAGCGAAAACATTCAGTACTTC,CAWSPGTSENIQYF
TRBV20-1,many,TRBJ2-7,-,TGCAGTGCTAGTGGGCTAGCTGGCTACGAGCAGTACTTC,CSASGLAGYEQYF
TRBV28,many,TRBJ1-2,TRBD1,TGTGCCAGCAGTAGGACAGGGGATGGCTACACCTTC,CASSRTGDGYTF
TRBV11-2,many,TRBJ1-3,TRBD1,TGTGCCAGCAGCTTAGTGGGACAGGGGGCGCGAGGAAACACCATATATTTT,CASSLVGQGARGNTIYF
TRBV20-1,few,TRBJ2-7,-,TGCAGTGCTAGCTCCGGACCTCCCTACGAGCAGTACTTC,CSASSGPPYEQYF
TRBV28,many,TRBJ1-5,-,TGTGCCAGCAGGTCCGATGGGGGGGAAAATCAGCCCCAGCATTTT,CASRSDGGENQPQHF
TRBV28,many,TRBJ1-1,-,TGTGCCAGCAGCAGTTTTGAAGCTGAAGCTTTCTTT,CASSSFEAEAFF
TRBV28,many,TRBJ1-2,-,TGTGCCAGCAGTTTATCTCCAGGAGGCTACACCTTC,CASSLSPGGYTF
TRBV12-3/TRBV12-4,many,TRBJ1-5,-,TGTGCCAGCAGTTCGACCCGGTCGGGACGTAGCAATCAGCCCCAGCATTTT,CASSSTRSGRSNQPQHF